The 16 T cell receptor beta chains below all came from one sample that was sequenced in a study of cytomegalovirus exposure and HLA in healthy donors. Primers included in the PCR were 60 Vbeta and 13 Jbeta primers. Some clones are missing from TCRdb's copy, which holds only in-frame ones; the method was immunoSEQ multiplex PCR. The table lists about 130,000 clones, 70% to 80% of them singletons. Sequencing was done on a sample of PBMCs. These receptor sequences come from a middle-aged man in good health and CMV-seropositive.

The genes are TRBV29-1 and TRBJ2-2; 7 bases are shared with TRBD1. The CDR3 spans 14 residues. The germline V gene has CDR1 SQVTM and CDR2 ANQGSEA. The ends lost 3 bases at V and 5 bases at J; junction bases unmatched: 6. The CDR3 DNA follows: TGCAGCGTTGACAAGGGGGCAGGGACCGGGGAGCTGTTTTTT. Its protein is CSVDKGAGTGELFF.

This clone was observed a few times. This chain joins TRBV30 and TRBJ1-2; D ambiguous. Germline CDR1 is GTSNPN and CDR2 is SVGIG (reference sequence). V lost 4 bases, J lost 4 bases, and 13 bases lay in between. This CDR3 is 13 amino acids long. The CDR3 protein is CAWIRGWGYGYTF. CDR3 coding DNA: TGTGCCTGGATACGAGGGTGGGGCTATGGCTACACCTTC. Full variable domain (missing parts from reference TRBV30 and TRBJ1-2): SQTIHQWPATLVQPVGSPLSLECTVEGTSNPNLYWYRQAAGRGLQLLFYSVGIGQISSEVPQNLSASRPQDRQFILSSKKLLLSDSGFYLCAWIRGWGYGYTFGSGTRLTVV.

The rearrangement links TRBV6-1 to TRBJ1-1; tentatively, D is TRBD1 (5 bases). CDR1 is MNHNS and CDR2 is SASEGT in the germline V gene. Trimming stripped 5 bases from V and 5 bases from J, with 15 bases between. The CDR3 has 14 residues. The CDR3 region has the DNA TGTGCCAGCAGTTTCGCGGAGGGGAGGACTGAAGCTTTCTTT. The encoded protein is CASSFAEGRTEAFF.

This chain uses TRBV7-6 with TRBJ2-3, with TRBD2 matching over 8 bases. Unmatched junction bases numbered 4, after V lost 1 base and J lost 7 bases. CDR1 and CDR2 from the germline V gene are SGHVS and FNYEAQ. CDR3 length equals 14 residues. CDR3 DNA: TGTGCCAGCAGCTTAGAGCGGGGGCGGCATACGCAGTATTTT. This gives the protein CASSLERGRHTQYF.

This clone was observed a handful of times. This chain links TRBV11-2 with TRBJ2-7; no clear D. Germline V CDR1 and CDR2: SGHAT, FQNNGV. There are 12 residues in the CDR3. Trimming took off 4 bases at V and 6 bases at J, with 10 bases between the two ends. The chain's CDR3 is CASSSYPGEQYF. In nucleotides, the CDR3 is TGTGCCAGCAGCTCCTACCCTGGCGAGCAGTACTTC.

The chain employs TRBV5-4 and TRBJ2-3; D remains unclear. Looked up from germline, CDR1 is SGHNT and CDR2 is YYREEE (reference sequence). The CDR3 length is 12 residues. Between the trimmed V and J ends, which lost 4 bases and 5 bases, there was a span of 8 bases. CDR3 loop: CASSPAVDTQYF. CDR3 DNA sequence: TGTGCCAGCAGCCCCGCGGTAGATACGCAGTATTTT.

The DNA for the CDR3 is TGTGCCAGCGGGGATCCCCGGGACAGCCTTCAGACCCAGTACTTC. Amino acids: CASGDPRDSLQTQYF. The V gene is TRBV7-9, the J gene TRBJ2-5; 7 positions match TRBD1. With 8 bases clipped from V and 6 bases from J, the junction kept 15 bases outside the gene matches. The CDR3 is 15 residues long. CDR1 is SEHNR, CDR2 FQNEAQ, per germline (reference sequence).

The chain joins TRBV11-3 to TRBJ2-2, with TRBD1 as a possible D gene (6 bases). The V end lost 3 bases, the J end lost 3 bases, and 11 bases lay between the germline ends. Germline V gene sequence: CDR1 SGHNT, CDR2 YENEEA. The CDR3 consists of 15 residues. CDR3 amino acids: CASSFSRGDTGELFF. The CDR3 coding sequence is TGTGCCAGCAGCTTCTCCAGGGGAGACACCGGGGAGCTGTTTTTT.

The chain has TRBV6-5 and TRBJ1-2, with D perhaps matching TRBD1 (5 bases). The CDR3 spans 13 residues. Germline lookup yields CDR1 MNHEY and CDR2 SVGAGI. V was trimmed by 5 bases and J by 7 bases, leaving 14 bases between them. CDR3 in DNA: TGTGCCAGCAGTACCAACGCGGGGGGTGGCTACACCTTC. Protein sequence: CASSTNAGGGYTF.

V is TRBV29-1 and J is TRBJ2-1; D might be TRBD1 (5 bases). V lost 4 bases and J lost 5, with 9 bases in between. Germline loops: CDR1 SQVTM, CDR2 ANQGSEA. There are 12 residues in the CDR3. The CDR3 nucleotides are TGCAGCGTTGGACAGACGGACAATGAGCAGTTCTTC. It codes for CSVGQTDNEQFF.

This sequence joins TRBV18 and TRBJ1-2; 8 bases match TRBD1. The CDR3 extends over 14 amino acids. Germline CDR1 KGHSH, CDR2 LQKENI. Losses at the gene ends were 3 bases for V and 13 bases for J; bases not matched to a gene: 13. This CDR3 is CASSPPQGATVVTF. The CDR3 region has the DNA TGTGCCAGCTCACCTCCGCAGGGGGCGACGGTAGTCACCTTC.

This clone was counted once. The chain couples TRBV12-5 to TRBJ2-2; unclear D gene. Trimming took off 4 bases at V and 1 base at J, with 4 bases between the two ends. The CDR3 totals 13 residues. CDR1 is LGHNT, CDR2 FRNRAP, per germline. CDR3 DNA sequence: TGTGCTAGTGGTTCCCGGAACACCGGGGAGCTGTTTTTT. Translation gives CASGSRNTGELFF.

This chain joins TRBV7-2 and TRBJ1-5, with 7 bases fitting TRBD1. Germline CDR1 reads SGHTA; CDR2 reads FQGNSA. V gave up 9 bases and J gave up 1 base; unmatched junction bases: 9. The CDR3 spans 15 residues. In DNA form, the CDR3 reads TGTGCCAGTAGACCCGCAGGGGGGAGCAATCAGCCCCAGCATTTT. Amino acids: CASRPAGGSNQPQHF.

This chain joins TRBV7-6 and TRBJ2-2; D gene unclear. CDR1 and CDR2 from the germline V gene are SGHVS and FNYEAQ. V dropped 5 bases and J dropped 1 base, with 20 bases sitting between them. This CDR3 region has 18 residues. CDR3 sequence (DNA): TGTGCCAGCAGCCTCCGCCGCGCAGGAATAATGAACACCGGGGAGCTGTTTTTT. This translates into CASSLRRAGIMNTGELFF.

The gene calls are TRBV10-3 and TRBJ2-6, with 8 bases that match TRBD1. The CDR3 sequence is 17 residues long. V trimming: 4 bases; J trimming: 2 bases; junction bases outside the gene matches: 7. CDR1 is ENHRY and CDR2 is SYGVKD in the germline V gene. CDR3 nucleotides: TGTGCCATCAGTGTGGACAGGGAGCTTACTGGGGCCAACGTCCTGACTTTC. This translates into CAISVDRELTGANVLTF.

This chain connects TRBV5-1 to TRBJ2-7; tentatively, D is TRBD1 (6 bases). V was trimmed by 4 bases and J by 2 bases, leaving 16 bases between them. Germline CDR1 and CDR2: SGHRS and YFSETQ. This CDR3 has 15 residues. The CDR3 DNA sequence: TGCGCCAGCAGCCCCGGGGACAACCGAGCCTACGAGCAGTACTTC. Translated: CASSPGDNRAYEQYF.